This T cell receptor (beta chain) appears in the sequencing data of a study of vaccination and CD4 T cells after COVID-19 (dated by TCRdb to about 2022). For the wider study: The convalescent cohort comprised six males and four females, including two Hispanic individuals, seven Caucasians, two Asians and one multiracial person. Control cultures received a CEFX viral epitope pool as the positive control, an HIV-1 Nef peptide pool as the negative control, or no peptide. For stimulating the cultures, overlapping spike peptide pools were used, derived from SARS-CoV-2 as well as from the common cold coronaviruses HCoV-NL63, HCoV-OC43 and HCoV-229E. Participants received two doses of either the Pfizer-BioNTech BNT162b2 vaccine (n=8) or the Moderna mRNA-1273 vaccine (n=2). Post-COVID blood samples were collected from convalescent patients a median of approximately 93 days after diagnosis, with a range of about 30 to 161 days. Post-vaccine blood samples were collected a median of approximately 72 days after the second vaccine dose, ranging from about 13 to 250 days. In around 9 COVID-19 convalescent patients and a handful of infection-naive healthy vaccine recipients, researchers compared the spike-specific CD4+ TCR repertoire from before mRNA vaccination with the repertoire from after. At the TCR clonotype level, an earlier paper using these donors assessed memory CD4+ T cell crossreactivity between SARS-CoV-2 and common cold coronavirus spike proteins. General findings and caveats noted by the study authors: Of the vaccine-specific clones in convalescent patients, 304 of 307, or nearly all, reacted only to SARS-CoV-2 spike and did not cross-react with common cold coronaviruses. Only a relatively small number of convalescent patients were included in the study, and early timepoints following natural infection were not analyzed. The median number of SARS-CoV-2-reactive clonotypes rose from 21 after infection to roughly 38 after vaccination, but the change was not significant. In convalescent patients, a median approximately 90% of post-vaccine SARS-CoV-2-reactive clones were detected only after vaccination, suggesting vaccine-specific priming.

The treatment or condition label here, explained by the study, means: roughly 10-day PBMC culture with coronavirus spike peptide pools or control peptides (ViraFEST assay). CD4+ T cells from unexposed donors were collected before the COVID-19 pandemic (2011-2018). The study used the ViraFEST assay, which expanded antigen-specific T cells with peptide pools and then identified expanded clonotypes by TCR sequencing. Approximately 2.1 million PBMCs per well were cultured in IMDM with roughly 5.5% human AB serum and approximately 9.8 IU/ml IL-2, plus 10 ug/ml peptide pools. Half of the culture medium was replaced with fresh IL-2-containing medium on days 3 and 7. After 10 days of culture, CD4+ T cells were isolated by negative selection with the EasySep CD4+ T cell isolation kit. As cell numbers permitted, CD4+ T cells from unexposed donors were tested for reactivity to SARS-CoV-2 S and N and to four common cold coronavirus spike pools. Ficoll-Paque Plus gradient centrifugation was used to isolate PBMCs from whole blood, and the isolated PBMCs were then either used fresh or cryopreserved at -140C. Triplicate wells were generally used for each culture condition. Leukapheresis product for the unexposed donors was bought commercially.

In its sample, this clonotype was seen a few times. Its antigen specificity is not known. Base qualities are not recorded, but no much larger clone differs from it by a single base. The CDR3, cysteine through phenylalanine, is 13 amino acids long. Just CDR3 DNA is preserved here, 39 bases in frame from base 1. CDR1 and CDR2 (MNHEY, SVGEGT) derive from the germline V gene. V loses 0 bases of germline sequence and J loses 5 bases, and the interval between the two ends is 7 bases. Preparation of the library involved PCR. DNA from cultured CD4+ T cells underwent TCR sequencing with the Oncomine TCR Beta short-read assay at the Johns Hopkins FTIC core. The QIAamp micro DNA kit was used to extract genomic DNA from the cultured CD4+ T cells. Oncomine TCR Beta libraries from cultured CD4+ T cells were pooled using unique dual indexes and sequenced on an Illumina iSeq 100. As for the authors' bioinformatics: Non-productive sequences were removed, and CDR3s that did not start with C, did not end with F or W, or were shorter than 7 amino acids were discarded. The MANAFEST web application identified antigen-specific clonotypes by comparing peptide-stimulated wells against reference wells and other culture wells. An FDR below 0.05, an odds ratio above 5, and a productive frequency above 0.1% in at least two of three replicate wells were required for clones to be considered positive. A clonotype was classed as cross-reactive if the clonotype showed significant expansion both in SARS-CoV-2 spike wells and in at least one common cold coronavirus spike condition. Levenshtein distances (stringdist) and unrooted phylogenetic trees (ape) in R version 3.6.1 were used to assess CDR3 homology. The public reads were reanalyzed by TCRdb: fastp trimming at Q25, MiXCR alignment, in-frame beta chains only. Merged by CDR3 protein, the rows form single entries marked with the most common genes and DNA. The authors' filters were not applied to this entry. The sample data list over 8,000 distinct CDR3 sequences, and 25% to 30% of these were observed just once. Roughly 12% of the sample lies in the top ten.

This sequence originates from a human donor in good health. The sequencing input was CD4+ T cells from blood, cultured in vitro. The rearrangement joined TRBV6-2 or TRBV6-3 to TRBJ1-2, with the D segment identity uncertain. The nucleotides read TGTGCCAGCAGTTACTCGGAAGCATATGGCTACACCTTC. The translation is CASSYSEAYGYTF.